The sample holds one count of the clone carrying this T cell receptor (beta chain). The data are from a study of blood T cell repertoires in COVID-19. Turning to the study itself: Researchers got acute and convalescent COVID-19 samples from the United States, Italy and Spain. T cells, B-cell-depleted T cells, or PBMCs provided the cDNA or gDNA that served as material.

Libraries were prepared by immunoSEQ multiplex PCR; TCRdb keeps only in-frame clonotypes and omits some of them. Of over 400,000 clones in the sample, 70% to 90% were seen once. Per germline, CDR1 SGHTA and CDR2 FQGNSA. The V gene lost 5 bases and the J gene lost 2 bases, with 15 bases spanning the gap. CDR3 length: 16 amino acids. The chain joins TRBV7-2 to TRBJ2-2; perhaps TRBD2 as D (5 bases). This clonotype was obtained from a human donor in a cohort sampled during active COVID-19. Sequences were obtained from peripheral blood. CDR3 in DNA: TGTGCCAGCAGCCCCATCGCCGGGGTTAACACCGGGGAGCTGTTTTTT. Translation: CASSPIAGVNTGELFF. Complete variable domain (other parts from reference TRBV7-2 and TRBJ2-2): GAGVSQSPSNKVTEKGKDVELRCDPISGHTALYWYRQSLGQGLEFLIYFQGNSAPDKSGLPSDRFSAERTGGSVSTLTIQRTQQEDSAVYLCASSPIAGVNTGELFFGEGSRLTVL.